This TCR beta chain was obtained from a study of cytomegalovirus exposure and HLA in healthy donors. Notes on the study in general: The authors listed some 160 TCR beta chains as cytomegalovirus-associated. Specificity of three CMV-associated chains for CMV antigens was verified in vitro. Later analysis showed TCR association rates varying by HLA locus, highest for DRB1 and lowest for HLA-C.

Primers: 60 Vbeta forward and 13 Jbeta reverse. Libraries were prepared by immunoSEQ multiplex PCR; TCRdb keeps only in-frame clonotypes and omits some of them. The sample has about 140,000 clones, around 84% seen once. Everyone who donated was a healthy bone marrow donor. On this clone: Its matching antigen is unknown.

J lost 6 bases, V lost 6 bases, and 6 bases had no gene match. The CDR3 is 14 residues long. The germline V gene has CDR1 SNHLY and CDR2 FYNNEI. Sequencing was performed on PBMCs. This TCR derives from a man aged 50 to 59 in good health and CMV-seronegative. The rearrangement links TRBV2 to TRBJ2-1, with TRBD2 matching over 9 bases. The CDR3 nucleotides read TGTGCCAGCAGAGGGAATAGCGGGAGCAATGAGCAGTTCTTC. Protein: CASRGNSGSNEQFF.